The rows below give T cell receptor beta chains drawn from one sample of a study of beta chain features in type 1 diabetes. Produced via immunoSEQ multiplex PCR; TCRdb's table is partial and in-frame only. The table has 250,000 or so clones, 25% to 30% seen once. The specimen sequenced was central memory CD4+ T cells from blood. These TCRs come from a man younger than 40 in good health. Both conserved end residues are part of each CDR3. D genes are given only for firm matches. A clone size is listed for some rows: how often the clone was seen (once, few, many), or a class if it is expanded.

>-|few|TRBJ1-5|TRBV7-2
CASSPGAGQPQHF
TGTGCCAGCAGCCCAGGGGCAGGACAGCCCCAGCATTTT
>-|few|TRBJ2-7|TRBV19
CASSILGSGGEQYF
TGTGCCAGTAGTATTCTGGGGAGTGGAGGCGAGCAGTACTTC
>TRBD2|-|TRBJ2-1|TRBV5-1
CASSLELAGVNEQFF
TGCGCCAGCAGCTTGGAACTAGCGGGGGTTAATGAGCAGTTCTTC
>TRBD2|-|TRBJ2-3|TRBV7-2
CASSLTATTSISTDTQYF
TGTGCCAGCAGCTTAACTGCCACGACTAGCATAAGCACAGATACGCAGTATTTT
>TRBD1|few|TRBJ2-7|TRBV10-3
CAISGRTGAYEQYF
TGTGCCATCAGTGGTCGGACAGGGGCCTACGAGCAGTACTTC
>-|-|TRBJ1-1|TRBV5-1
CASSSRTENTEAFF
TGCGCCAGCAGCTCCAGGACAGAGAACACTGAAGCTTTCTTT
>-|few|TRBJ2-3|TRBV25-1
CASNGLSDTQYF
TGTGCCAGCAATGGATTATCAGATACGCAGTATTTT
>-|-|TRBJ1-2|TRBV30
CACKPPGDGYTF
TGTGCCTGTAAGCCCCCTGGCGATGGCTACACCTTC
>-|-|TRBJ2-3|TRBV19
CASSQGGDTQYF
TGTGCCAGTAGTCAAGGGGGAGATACGCAGTATTTT
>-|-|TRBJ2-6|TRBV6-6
CASSLASGANVLTF
TGTGCCAGCAGTTTAGCCTCCGGGGCCAACGTCCTGACTTTC
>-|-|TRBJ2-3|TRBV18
CASSSGITDTQYF
TGTGCCAGCTCATCCGGGATCACAGATACGCAGTATTTT
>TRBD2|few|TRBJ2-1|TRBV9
CASSVVDSGSNEQFF
TGTGCCAGCAGCGTAGTAGATAGCGGGAGCAATGAGCAGTTCTTC
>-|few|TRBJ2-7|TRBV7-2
CASSLGGISYEQYF
TGTGCCAGCAGCTTAGGAGGGATCTCCTACGAGCAGTACTTC
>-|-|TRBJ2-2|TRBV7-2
CASSFRGSGTGELFF
TGTGCCAGCAGCTTTCGTGGGAGCGGGACCGGGGAGCTGTTTTTT
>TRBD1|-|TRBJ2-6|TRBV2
CASSVGQRYSGANVLTF
TGTGCCAGCAGTGTGGGACAGCGATACTCTGGGGCCAACGTCCTGACTTTC
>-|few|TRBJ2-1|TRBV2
CASSGTGSSYNEQFF
TGTGCCAGCAGTGGGACGGGTAGCTCCTACAATGAGCAGTTCTTC
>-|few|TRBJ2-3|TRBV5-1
CASSLSTGIHTQYF
TGCGCCAGCAGCTTGAGTACAGGGATCCATACGCAGTATTTT
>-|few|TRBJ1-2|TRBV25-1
CASSLGVEGYTF
TGTGCCAGCAGTCTGGGGGTGGAGGGCTACACCTTC
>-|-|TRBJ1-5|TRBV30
CAWSPGGGSSQPQHF
TGTGCCTGGAGTCCAGGAGGGGGATCTTCTCAGCCCCAGCATTTT
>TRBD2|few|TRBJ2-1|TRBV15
CATSRDRRTSGPYNEQFF
TGTGCCACCAGCAGAGATCGCAGGACTAGCGGACCATACAATGAGCAGTTCTTC
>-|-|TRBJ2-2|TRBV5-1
CASSLADSGELFF
TGCGCCAGCAGCTTGGCTGACTCCGGGGAGCTGTTTTTT
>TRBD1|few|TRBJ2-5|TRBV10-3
CAISDVTGGKETQYF
TGTGCCATCAGTGATGTGACAGGGGGCAAAGAGACCCAGTACTTC
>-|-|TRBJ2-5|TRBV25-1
CASSPGAEQYF
TGTGCCAGCAGCCCGGGGGCAGAGCAGTACTTC
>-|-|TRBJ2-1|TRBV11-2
CASSLDWYDEQFF
TGTGCCAGCAGCTTAGATTGGTACGATGAGCAGTTCTTC